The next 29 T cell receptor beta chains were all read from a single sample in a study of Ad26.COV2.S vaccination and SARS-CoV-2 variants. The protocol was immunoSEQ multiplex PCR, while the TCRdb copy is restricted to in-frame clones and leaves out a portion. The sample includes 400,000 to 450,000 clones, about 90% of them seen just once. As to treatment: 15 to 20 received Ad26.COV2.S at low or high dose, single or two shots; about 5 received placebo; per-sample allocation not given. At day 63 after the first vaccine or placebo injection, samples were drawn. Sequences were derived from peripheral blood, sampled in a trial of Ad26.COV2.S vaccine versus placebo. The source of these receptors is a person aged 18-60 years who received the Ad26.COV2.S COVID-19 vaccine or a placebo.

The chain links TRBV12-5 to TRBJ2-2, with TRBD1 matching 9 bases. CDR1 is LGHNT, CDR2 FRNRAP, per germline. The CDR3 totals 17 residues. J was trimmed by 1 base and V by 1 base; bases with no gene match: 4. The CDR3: CASGLGTGVENTGELFF. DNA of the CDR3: TGTGCTAGTGGTTTGGGGACAGGGGTGGAGAACACCGGGGAGCTGTTTTTT.

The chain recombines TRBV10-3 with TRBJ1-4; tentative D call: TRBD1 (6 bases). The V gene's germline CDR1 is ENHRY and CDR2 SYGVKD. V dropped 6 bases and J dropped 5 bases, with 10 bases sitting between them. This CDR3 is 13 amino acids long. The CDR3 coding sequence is TGTGCCATCAGGGACAGCTTAAATGAAAAACTGTTTTTT. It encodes CAIRDSLNEKLFF.

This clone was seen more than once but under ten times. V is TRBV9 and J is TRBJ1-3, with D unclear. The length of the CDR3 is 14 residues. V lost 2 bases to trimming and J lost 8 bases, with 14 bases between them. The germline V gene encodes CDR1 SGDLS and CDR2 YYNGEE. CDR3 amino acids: CASSVGLKGHTIYF. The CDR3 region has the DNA TGTGCCAGCAGCGTCGGCTTGAAGGGCCACACCATATATTTT.

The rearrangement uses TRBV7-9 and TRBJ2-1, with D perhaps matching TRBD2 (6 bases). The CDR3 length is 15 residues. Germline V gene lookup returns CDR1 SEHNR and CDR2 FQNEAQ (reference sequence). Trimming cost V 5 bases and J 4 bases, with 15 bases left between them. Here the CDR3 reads CASSGVAALYNEQFF. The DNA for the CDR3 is TGTGCCAGCAGCGGAGTAGCGGCCCTTTACAATGAGCAGTTCTTC.

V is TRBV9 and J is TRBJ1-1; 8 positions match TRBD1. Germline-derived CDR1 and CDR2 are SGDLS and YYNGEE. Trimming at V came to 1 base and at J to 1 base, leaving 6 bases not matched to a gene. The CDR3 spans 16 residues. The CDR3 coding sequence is TGTGCCAGCAGCGTAAGTCTGACAGGGGCGAACACTGAAGCTTTCTTT. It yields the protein CASSVSLTGANTEAFF.

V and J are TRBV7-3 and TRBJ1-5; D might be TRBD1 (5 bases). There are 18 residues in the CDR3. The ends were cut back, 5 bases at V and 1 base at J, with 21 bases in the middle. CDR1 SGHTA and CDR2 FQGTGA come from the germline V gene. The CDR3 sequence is CASSPTIEGRASNQPQHF. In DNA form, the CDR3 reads TGTGCCAGCAGCCCGACTATCGAGGGGAGAGCGAGCAATCAGCCCCAGCATTTT.

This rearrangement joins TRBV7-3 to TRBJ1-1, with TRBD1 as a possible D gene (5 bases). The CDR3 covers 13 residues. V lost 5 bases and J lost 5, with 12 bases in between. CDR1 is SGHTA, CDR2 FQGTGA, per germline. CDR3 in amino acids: CASSLLGGTEAFF. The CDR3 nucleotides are TGTGCCAGCAGCCTCCTGGGGGGGACTGAAGCTTTCTTT.

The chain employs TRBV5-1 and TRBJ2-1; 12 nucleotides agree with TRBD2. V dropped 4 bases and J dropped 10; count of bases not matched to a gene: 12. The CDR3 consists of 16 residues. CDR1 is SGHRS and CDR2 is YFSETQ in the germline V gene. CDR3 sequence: CASSPGLAGPGGEQFF. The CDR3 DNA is TGCGCCAGCAGCCCCGGACTAGCGGGGCCCGGAGGGGAGCAGTTCTTC. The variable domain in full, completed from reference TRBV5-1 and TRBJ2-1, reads KAGVTQTPRYLIKTRGQQVTLSCSPISGHRSVSWYQQTPGQGLQFLFEYFSETQRNKGNFPGRFSGRQFSNSRSEMNVSTLELGDSALYLCASSPGLAGPGGEQFFGPGTRLTVL.

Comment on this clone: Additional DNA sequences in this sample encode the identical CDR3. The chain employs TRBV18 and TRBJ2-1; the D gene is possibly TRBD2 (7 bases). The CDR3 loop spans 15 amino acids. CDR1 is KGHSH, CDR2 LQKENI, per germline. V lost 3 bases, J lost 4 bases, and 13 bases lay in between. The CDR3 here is CASSPGGGSYNEQFF. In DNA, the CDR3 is TGTGCCAGCTCACCGGGCGGGGGCTCTTACAATGAGCAGTTCTTC.

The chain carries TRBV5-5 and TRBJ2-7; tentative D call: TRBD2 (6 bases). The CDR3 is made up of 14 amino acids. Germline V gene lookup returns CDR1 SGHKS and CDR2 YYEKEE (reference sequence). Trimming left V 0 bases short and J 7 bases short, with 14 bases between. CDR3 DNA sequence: TGTGCCAGCAGCTTGGTGGGGGAGGTGGGAGAGCAGTACTTC. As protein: CASSLVGEVGEQYF.

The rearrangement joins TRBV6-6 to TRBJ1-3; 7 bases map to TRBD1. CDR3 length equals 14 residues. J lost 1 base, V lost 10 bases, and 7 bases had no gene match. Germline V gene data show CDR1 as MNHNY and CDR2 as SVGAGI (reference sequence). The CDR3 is CATCSGGSGNTIYF. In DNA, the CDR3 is TGTGCCACCTGCTCAGGGGGTTCTGGAAACACCATATATTTT.

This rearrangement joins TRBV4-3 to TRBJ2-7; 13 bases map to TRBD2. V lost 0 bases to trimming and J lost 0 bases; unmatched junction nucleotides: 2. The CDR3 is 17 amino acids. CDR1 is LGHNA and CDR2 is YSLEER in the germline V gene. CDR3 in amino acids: CASSQDRTSGSSYEQYF. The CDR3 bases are TGCGCCAGCAGCCAAGATCGGACTAGCGGGAGCTCCTACGAGCAGTACTTC.

The CDR3 sequence is CASGLNQPQHF. As DNA, the CDR3 is TGTGCCAGTGGCCTAAATCAGCCCCAGCATTTT. This chain joins TRBV19 and TRBJ1-5, with D unclear. V lost 8 bases and J 4 bases, leaving 6 bases between the germline ends. CDR1 is LNHDA, CDR2 SQIVND, per germline (reference sequence). This CDR3 is 11 amino acids long. Together with reference TRBV19 and TRBJ1-5, the CDR3 gives the full variable domain: DGGITQSPKYLFRKEGQNVTLSCEQNLNHDAMYWYRQDPGQGLRLIYYSQIVNDFQKGDIAEGYSVSREKKESFPLTVTSAQKNPTAFYLCASGLNQPQHFGDGTRLSIL.

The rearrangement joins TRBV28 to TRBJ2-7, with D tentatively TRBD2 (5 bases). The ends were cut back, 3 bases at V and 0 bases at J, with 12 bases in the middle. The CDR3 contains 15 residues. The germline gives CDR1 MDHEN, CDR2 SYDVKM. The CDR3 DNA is TGTGCCAGCAGTTTGGATAGCGCGTCCTCCTACGAGCAGTACTTC. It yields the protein CASSLDSASSYEQYF.

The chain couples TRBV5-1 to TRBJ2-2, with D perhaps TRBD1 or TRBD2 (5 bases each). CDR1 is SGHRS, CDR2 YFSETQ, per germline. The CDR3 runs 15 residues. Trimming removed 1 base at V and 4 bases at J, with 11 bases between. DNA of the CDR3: TGCGCCAGCAGCTTGTGGGGGAGTACCACCGGGGAGCTGTTTTTT. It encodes CASSLWGSTTGELFF.

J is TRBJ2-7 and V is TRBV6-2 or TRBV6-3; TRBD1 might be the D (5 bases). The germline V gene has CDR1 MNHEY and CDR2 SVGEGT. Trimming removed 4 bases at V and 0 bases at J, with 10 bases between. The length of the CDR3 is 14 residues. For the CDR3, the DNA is TGTGCCAGCAGTTTCCCCAGGGCCTCCTACGAGCAGTACTTC. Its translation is CASSFPRASYEQYF.

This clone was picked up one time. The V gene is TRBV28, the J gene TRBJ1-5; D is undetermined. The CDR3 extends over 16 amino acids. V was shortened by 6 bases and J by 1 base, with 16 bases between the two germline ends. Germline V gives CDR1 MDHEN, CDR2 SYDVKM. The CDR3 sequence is CASSPTAGGSNQPQHF. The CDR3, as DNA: TGTGCCAGCAGCCCAACGGCGGGAGGAAGCAATCAGCCCCAGCATTTT.

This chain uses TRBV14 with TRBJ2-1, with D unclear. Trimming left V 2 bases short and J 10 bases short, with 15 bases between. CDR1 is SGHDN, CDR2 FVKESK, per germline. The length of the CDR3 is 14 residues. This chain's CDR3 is CASSQRLSSREQFF. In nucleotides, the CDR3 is TGTGCCAGCAGCCAAAGACTGAGTAGCAGAGAGCAGTTCTTC.

CDR3 nucleotide sequence: TGTGCCAGCAGCTTAGAGTTGGGACTCTACGAGCAGTACTTC. It yields the protein CASSLELGLYEQYF. The chain joins TRBV11-2 to TRBJ2-7; a possible D gene is TRBD2 (6 bases). V lost 0 bases and J lost 3, with 9 bases in between. The CDR3 has 14 residues. Germline V gives CDR1 SGHAT, CDR2 FQNNGV.

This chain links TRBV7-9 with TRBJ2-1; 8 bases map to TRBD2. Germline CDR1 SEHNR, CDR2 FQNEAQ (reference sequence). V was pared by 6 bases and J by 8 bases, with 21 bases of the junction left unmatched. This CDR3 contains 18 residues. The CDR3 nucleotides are TGTGCCAGCAGGCCACCTGGAACCCCAGCGGGAGTTGTCCATGAGCAGTTCTTC. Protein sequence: CASRPPGTPAGVVHEQFF.

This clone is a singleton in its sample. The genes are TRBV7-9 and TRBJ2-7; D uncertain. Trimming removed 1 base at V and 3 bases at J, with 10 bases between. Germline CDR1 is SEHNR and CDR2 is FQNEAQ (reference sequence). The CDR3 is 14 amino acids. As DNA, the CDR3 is TGTGCCAGCAGCTTAGGAGAAGAGTTCTACGAGCAGTACTTC. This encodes CASSLGEEFYEQYF. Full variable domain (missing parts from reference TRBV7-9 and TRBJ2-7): DTGVSQNPRHKITKRGQNVTFRCDPISEHNRLYWYRQTLGQGPEFLTYFQNEAQLEKSRLLSDRFSAERPKGSFSTLEIQRTEQGDSAMYLCASSLGEEFYEQYFGPGTRLTVT.

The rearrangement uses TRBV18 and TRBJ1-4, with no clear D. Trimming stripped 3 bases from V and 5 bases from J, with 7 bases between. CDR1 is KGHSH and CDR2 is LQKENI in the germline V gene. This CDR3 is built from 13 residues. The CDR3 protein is CASSPDRNEKLFF. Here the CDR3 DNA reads TGTGCCAGCTCACCCGACCGGAATGAAAAACTGTTTTTT. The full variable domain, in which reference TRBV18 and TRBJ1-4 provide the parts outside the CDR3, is NAGVMQNPRHLVRRRGQEARLRCSPMKGHSHVYWYRQLPEEGLKFMVYLQKENIIDESGMPKERFSAEFPKEGPSILRIQQVVRGDSAAYFCASSPDRNEKLFFGSGTQLSVL.

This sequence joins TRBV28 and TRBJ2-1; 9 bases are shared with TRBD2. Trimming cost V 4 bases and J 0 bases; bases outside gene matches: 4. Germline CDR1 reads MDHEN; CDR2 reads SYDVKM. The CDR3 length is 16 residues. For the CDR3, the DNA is TGTGCCAGCAGTTCGAGACTAGCGGTCTCCTACAATGAGCAGTTCTTC. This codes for CASSSRLAVSYNEQFF. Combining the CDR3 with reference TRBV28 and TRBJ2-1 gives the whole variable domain DVKVTQSSRYLVKRTGEKVFLECVQDMDHENMFWYRQDPGLGLRLIYFSYDVKMKEKGDIPEGYSVSREKKERFSLILESASTNQTSMYLCASSSRLAVSYNEQFFGPGTRLTVL.

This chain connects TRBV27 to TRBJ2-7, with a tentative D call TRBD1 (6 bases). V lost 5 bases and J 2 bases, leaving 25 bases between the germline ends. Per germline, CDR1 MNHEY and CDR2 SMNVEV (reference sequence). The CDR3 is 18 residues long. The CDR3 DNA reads TGTGCCAGCAGTCAAACATATCACAGGGAAAGGGGGACCTACGAGCAGTACTTC. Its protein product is CASSQTYHRERGTYEQYF.

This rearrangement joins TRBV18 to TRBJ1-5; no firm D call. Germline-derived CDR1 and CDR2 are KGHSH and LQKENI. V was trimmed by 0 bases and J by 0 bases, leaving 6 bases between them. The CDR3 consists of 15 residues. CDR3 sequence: CASSPPRVSNQPQHF. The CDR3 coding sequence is TGTGCCAGCTCACCACCCCGGGTTAGCAATCAGCCCCAGCATTTT.

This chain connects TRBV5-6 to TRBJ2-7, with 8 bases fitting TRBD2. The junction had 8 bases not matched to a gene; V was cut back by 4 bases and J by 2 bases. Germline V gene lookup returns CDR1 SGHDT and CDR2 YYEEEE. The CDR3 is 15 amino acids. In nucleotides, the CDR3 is TGTGCCAGCAGCCCACTAGCGGACGCGACCTACGAGCAGTACTTC. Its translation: CASSPLADATYEQYF.

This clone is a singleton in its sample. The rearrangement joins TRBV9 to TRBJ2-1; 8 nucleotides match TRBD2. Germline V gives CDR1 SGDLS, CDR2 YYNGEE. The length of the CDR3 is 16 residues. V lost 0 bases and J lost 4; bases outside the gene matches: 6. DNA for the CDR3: TGTGCCAGCAGCGTAGAATTCCAGCGGGAGTACAATGAGCAGTTCTTC. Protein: CASSVEFQREYNEQFF. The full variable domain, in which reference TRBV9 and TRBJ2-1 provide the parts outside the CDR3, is DSGVTQTPKHLITATGQRVTLRCSPRSGDLSVYWYQQSLDQGLQFLIQYYNGEERAKGNILERFSAQQFPDLHSELNLSSLELGDSALYFCASSVEFQREYNEQFFGPGTRLTVL.

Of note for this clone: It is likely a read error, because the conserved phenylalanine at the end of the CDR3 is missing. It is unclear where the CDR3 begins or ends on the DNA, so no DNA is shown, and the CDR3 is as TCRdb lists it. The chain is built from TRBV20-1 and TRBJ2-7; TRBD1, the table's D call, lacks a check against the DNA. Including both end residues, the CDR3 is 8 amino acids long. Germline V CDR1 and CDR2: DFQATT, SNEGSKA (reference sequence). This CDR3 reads CSAGAQGA.

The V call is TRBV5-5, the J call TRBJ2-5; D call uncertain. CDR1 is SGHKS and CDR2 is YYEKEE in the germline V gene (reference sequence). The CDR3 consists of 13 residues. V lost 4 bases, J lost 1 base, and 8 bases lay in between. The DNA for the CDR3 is TGTGCCAGCAGCAGGGCGGTCCAAGAGACCCAGTACTTC. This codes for CASSRAVQETQYF.